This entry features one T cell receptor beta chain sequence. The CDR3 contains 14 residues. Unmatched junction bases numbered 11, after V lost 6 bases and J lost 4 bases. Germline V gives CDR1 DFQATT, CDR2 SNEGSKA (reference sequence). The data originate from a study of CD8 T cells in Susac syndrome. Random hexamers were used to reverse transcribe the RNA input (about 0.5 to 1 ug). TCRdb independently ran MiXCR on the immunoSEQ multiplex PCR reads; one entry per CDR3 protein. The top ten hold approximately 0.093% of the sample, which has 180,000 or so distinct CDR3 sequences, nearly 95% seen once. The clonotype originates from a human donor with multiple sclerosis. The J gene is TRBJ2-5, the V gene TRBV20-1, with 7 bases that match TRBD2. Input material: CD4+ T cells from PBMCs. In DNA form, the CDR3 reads TGCAGTGCCCCCCTGGCGGGGGAAACAGAGACCCAGTACTTC. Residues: CSAPLAGETETQYF.